This TCR beta chain was obtained from a study of patients and donors after allogeneic stem cell transplantation. TCRdb independently ran MiXCR on the RT-PCR reads; one entry per CDR3 protein. The sample records some 960,000 distinct CDR3 sequences, 15% to 20% being singletons. The V gene end was trimmed by 6 bases and the J gene end by 7 bases; junction bases not matched to a gene: 8. The CDR3 length is 13 residues. Germline assignment: CDR1 ENHRY and CDR2 SYGVKD. The receptor comes from a human donor who was either an allogeneic HSCT recipient or a stem cell or donor lymphocyte infusion donor (not recorded which). It is not recorded whose cells these are; they may come from a transplant donor. Specimen: blood, either unsorted or a sorted T cell fraction (not recorded which). The V and J genes are TRBV10-3 and TRBJ1-2; 7 nucleotides line up with TRBD1. CDR3 region: CAIRGGGEGGYTF. The CDR3 DNA reads TGTGCCATCAGGGGAGGGGGCGAGGGTGGCTACACCTTC.